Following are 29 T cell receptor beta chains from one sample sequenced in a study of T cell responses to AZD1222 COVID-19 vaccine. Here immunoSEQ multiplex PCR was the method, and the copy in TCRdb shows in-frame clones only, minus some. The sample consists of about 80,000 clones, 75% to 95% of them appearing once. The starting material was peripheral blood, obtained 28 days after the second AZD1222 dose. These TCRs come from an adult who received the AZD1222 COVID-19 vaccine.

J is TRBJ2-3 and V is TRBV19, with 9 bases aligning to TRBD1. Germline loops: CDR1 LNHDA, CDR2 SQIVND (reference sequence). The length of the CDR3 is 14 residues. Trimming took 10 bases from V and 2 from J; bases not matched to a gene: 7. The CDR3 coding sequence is TGTGCCACCCGGGACAGGGATTACACAGATACGCAGTATTTT. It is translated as CATRDRDYTDTQYF.

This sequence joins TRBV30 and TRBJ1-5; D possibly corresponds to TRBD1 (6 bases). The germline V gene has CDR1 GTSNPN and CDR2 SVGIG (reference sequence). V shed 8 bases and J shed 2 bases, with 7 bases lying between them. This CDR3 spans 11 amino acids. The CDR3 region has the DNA TGTGCCGCAGGGGGCAATCAGCCCCAGCATTTT. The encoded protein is CAAGGNQPQHF.

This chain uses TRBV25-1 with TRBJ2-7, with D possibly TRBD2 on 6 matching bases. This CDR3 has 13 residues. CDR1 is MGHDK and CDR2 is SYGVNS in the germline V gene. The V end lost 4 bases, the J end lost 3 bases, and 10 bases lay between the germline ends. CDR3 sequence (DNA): TGTGCCAGCAGTGGCGGGACTCTCTACGAGCAGTACTTC. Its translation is CASSGGTLYEQYF.

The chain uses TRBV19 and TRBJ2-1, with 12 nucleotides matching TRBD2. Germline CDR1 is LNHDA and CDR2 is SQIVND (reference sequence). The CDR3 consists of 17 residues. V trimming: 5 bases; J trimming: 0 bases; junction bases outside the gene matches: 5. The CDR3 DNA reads TGTGCCAGTAGTCCGGAGGGACTAGCGGGCTCCTACAATGAGCAGTTCTTC. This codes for CASSPEGLAGSYNEQFF.

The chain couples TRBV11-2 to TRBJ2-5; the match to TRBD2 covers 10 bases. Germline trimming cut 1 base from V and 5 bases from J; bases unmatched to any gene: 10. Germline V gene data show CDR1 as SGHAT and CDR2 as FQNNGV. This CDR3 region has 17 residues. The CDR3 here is CASSLGLAGVVRETQYF. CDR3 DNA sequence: TGTGCCAGCAGCTTAGGTCTAGCGGGAGTAGTGAGGGAGACCCAGTACTTC.

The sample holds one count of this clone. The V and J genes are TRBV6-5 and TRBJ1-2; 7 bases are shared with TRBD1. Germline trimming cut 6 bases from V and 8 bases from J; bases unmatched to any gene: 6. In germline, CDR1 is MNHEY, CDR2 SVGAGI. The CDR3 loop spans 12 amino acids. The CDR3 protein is CASRSPGGGYTF. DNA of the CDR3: TGTGCCAGCAGATCCCCAGGGGGGGGCTACACCTTC.

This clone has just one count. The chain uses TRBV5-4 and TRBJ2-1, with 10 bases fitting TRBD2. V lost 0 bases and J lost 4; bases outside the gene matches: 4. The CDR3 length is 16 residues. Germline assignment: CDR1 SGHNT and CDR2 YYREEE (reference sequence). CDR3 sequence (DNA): TGTGCCAGCAGCTTGGCCACTAGCGGGAAATACAATGAGCAGTTCTTC. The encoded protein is CASSLATSGKYNEQFF.

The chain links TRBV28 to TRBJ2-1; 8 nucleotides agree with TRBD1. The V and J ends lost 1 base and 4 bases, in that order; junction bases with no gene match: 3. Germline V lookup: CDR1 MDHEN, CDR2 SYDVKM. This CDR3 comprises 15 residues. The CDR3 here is CASSLSRDRYNEQFF. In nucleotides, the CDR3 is TGTGCCAGCAGTTTATCCCGGGACAGGTACAATGAGCAGTTCTTC.

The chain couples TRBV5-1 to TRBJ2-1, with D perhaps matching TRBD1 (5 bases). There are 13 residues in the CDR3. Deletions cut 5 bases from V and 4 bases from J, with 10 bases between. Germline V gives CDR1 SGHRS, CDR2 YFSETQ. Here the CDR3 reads CASRQGSYNEQFF. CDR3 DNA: TGCGCCAGCAGGCAGGGTTCATACAATGAGCAGTTCTTC.

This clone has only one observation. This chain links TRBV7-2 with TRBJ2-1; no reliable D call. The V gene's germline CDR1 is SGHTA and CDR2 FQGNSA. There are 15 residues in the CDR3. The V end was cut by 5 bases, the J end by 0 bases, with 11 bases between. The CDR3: CASSADQSSYNEQFF. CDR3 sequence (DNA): TGTGCCAGCAGCGCAGACCAGAGCTCCTACAATGAGCAGTTCTTC.

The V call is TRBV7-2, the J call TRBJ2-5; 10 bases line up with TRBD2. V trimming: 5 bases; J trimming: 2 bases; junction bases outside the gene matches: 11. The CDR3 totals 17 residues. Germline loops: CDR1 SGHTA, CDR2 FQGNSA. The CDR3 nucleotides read TGTGCCAGCAGCCCCCCCCTTGGGACTAGCGAACAAGAGACCCAGTACTTC. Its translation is CASSPPLGTSEQETQYF.

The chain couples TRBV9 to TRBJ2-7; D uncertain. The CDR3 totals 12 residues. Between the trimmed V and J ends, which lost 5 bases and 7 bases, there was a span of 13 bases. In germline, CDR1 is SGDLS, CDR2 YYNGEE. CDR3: CASSSGSGEQYF. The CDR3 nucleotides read TGTGCCAGCAGTTCAGGATCAGGAGAGCAGTACTTC. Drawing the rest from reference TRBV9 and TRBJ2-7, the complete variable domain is DSGVTQTPKHLITATGQRVTLRCSPRSGDLSVYWYQQSLDQGLQFLIQYYNGEERAKGNILERFSAQQFPDLHSELNLSSLELGDSALYFCASSSGSGEQYFGPGTRLTVT.

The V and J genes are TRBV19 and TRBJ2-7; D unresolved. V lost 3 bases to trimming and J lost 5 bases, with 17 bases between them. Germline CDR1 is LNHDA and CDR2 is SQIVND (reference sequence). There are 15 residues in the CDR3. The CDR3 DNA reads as TGTGCCAGTAGTATCCCGGGCGGCGCCCTGGACGAGCAGTACTTC. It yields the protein CASSIPGGALDEQYF.

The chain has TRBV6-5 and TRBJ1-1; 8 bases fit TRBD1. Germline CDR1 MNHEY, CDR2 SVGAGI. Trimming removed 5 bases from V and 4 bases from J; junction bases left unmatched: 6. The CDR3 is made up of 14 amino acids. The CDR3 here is CASSRTGKSTEAFF. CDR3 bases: TGTGCCAGCAGTAGGACAGGGAAGAGCACTGAAGCTTTCTTT.

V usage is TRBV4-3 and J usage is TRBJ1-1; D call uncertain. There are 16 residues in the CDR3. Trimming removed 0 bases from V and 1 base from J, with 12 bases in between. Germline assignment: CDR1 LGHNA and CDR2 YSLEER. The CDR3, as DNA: TGCGCCAGCAGCCAAGAGGCCAAACTCGCGAACACTGAAGCTTTCTTT. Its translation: CASSQEAKLANTEAFF.

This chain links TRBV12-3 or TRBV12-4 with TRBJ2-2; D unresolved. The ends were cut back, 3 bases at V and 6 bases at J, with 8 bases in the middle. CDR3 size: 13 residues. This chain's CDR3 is CASSLIYAGELFF. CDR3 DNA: TGTGCCAGCAGTTTGATATACGCCGGGGAGCTGTTTTTT.

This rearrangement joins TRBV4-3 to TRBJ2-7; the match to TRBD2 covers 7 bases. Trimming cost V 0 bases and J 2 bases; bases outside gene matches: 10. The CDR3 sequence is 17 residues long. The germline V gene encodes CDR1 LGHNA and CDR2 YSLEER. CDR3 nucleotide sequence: TGCGCCAGCAGCCAAGATCATCGGAGGGACTACCCCTACGAGCAGTACTTC. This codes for CASSQDHRRDYPYEQYF.

The CDR3 DNA follows: TGTGCCAGCTCCCCCTGGAGGCTAGAGGGTGAGCAGTTCTTC. Amino acids: CASSPWRLEGEQFF. The chain uses TRBV18 and TRBJ2-1; possibly TRBD2 for D (5 bases). V was trimmed by 6 bases and J by 9 bases, leaving 18 bases between them. The CDR3 consists of 14 residues. Per the germline V gene, CDR1 is KGHSH and CDR2 is LQKENI. The full variable domain, its missing parts supplied by reference TRBV18 and TRBJ2-1, is NAGVMQNPRHLVRRRGQEARLRCSPMKGHSHVYWYRQLPEEGLKFMVYLQKENIIDESGMPKERFSAEFPKEGPSILRIQQVVRGDSAAYFCASSPWRLEGEQFFGPGTRLTVL.

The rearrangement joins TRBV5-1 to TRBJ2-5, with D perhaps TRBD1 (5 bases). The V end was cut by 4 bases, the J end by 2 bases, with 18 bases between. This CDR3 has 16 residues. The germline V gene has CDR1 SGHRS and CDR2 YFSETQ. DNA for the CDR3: TGCGCCAGCAGCCCCTCGACAGAGAGGAGTCAAGAGACCCAGTACTTC. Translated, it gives CASSPSTERSQETQYF.

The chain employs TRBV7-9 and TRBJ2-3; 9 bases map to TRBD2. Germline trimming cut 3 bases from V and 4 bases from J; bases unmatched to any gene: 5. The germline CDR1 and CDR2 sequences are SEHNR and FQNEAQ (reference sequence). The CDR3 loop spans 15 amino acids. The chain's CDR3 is CASSFSGRGADTQYF. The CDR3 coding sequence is TGTGCCAGCAGCTTTAGCGGGAGAGGGGCAGATACGCAGTATTTT.

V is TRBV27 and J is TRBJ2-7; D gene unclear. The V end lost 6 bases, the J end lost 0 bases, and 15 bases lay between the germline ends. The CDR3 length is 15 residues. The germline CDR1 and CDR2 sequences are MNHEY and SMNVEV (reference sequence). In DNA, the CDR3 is TGTGCCAGCAGCCCTCTCCGGGTGTCCTCCTACGAGCAGTACTTC. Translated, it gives CASSPLRVSSYEQYF.

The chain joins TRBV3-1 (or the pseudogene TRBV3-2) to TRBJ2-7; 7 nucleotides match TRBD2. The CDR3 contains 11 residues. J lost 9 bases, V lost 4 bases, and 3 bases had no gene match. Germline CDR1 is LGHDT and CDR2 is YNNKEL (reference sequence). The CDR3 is CASSPGLGQYF. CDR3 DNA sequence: TGTGCCAGCAGCCCCGGACTAGGGCAGTACTTC.

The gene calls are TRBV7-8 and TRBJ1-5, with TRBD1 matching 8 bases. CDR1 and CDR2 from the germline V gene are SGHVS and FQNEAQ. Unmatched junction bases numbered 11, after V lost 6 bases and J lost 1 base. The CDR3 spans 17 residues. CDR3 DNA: TGTGCCAGCAGATACGACAGGGGCCATGAGAGCAATCAGCCCCAGCATTTT. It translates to CASRYDRGHESNQPQHF. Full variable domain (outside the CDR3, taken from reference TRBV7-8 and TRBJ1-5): GAGVSQSPRYKVAKRGQDVALRCDPISGHVSLFWYQQALGQGPEFLTYFQNEAQLDKSGLPSDRFFAERPEGSVSTLKIQRTQQEDSAVYLCASRYDRGHESNQPQHFGDGTRLSIL.

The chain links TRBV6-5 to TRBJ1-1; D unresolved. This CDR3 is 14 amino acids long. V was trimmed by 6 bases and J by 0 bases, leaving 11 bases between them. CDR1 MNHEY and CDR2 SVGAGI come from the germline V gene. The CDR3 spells CASRRTGMNTEAFF. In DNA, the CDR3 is TGTGCCAGCAGGAGGACGGGCATGAACACTGAAGCTTTCTTT.

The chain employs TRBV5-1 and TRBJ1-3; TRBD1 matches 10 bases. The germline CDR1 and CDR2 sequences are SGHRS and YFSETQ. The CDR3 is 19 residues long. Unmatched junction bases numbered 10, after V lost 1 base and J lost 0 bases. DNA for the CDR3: TGCGCCAGCAGCTTGACCTGGATGGGACAGGGGACCTCTGGAAACACCATATATTTT. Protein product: CASSLTWMGQGTSGNTIYF.

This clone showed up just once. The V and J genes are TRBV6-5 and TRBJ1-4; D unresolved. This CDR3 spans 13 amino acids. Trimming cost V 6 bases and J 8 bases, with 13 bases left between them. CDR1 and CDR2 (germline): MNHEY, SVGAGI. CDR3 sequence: CASSIGLAEKLFF. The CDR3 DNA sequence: TGTGCCAGCAGCATCGGGCTTGCGGAAAAACTGTTTTTT.

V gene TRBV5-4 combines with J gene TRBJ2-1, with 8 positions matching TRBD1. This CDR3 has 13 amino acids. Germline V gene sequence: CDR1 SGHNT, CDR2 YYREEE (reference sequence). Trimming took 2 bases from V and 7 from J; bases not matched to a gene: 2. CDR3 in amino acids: CASSLQGGNEQFF. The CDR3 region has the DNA TGTGCCAGCAGCTTACAGGGGGGTAATGAGCAGTTCTTC.

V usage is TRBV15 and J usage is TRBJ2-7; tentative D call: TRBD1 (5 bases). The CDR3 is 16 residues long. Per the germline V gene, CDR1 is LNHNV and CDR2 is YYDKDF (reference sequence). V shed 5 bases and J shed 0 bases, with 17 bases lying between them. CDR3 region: CATSSDQGYFSYEQYF. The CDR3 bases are TGTGCCACCAGCTCGGATCAGGGATATTTCTCCTACGAGCAGTACTTC.

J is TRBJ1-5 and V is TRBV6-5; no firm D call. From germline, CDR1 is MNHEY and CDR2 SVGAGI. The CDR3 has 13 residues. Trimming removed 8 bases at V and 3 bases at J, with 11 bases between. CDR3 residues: CASQVWINQPQHF. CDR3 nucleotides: TGTGCCAGCCAGGTGTGGATCAATCAGCCCCAGCATTTT.